This T cell receptor beta chain was recorded in a study of blood T cell repertoires in COVID-19 (dated by TCRdb to about 2020). For the study in its entirety: Collaborator samples came from the United States, Italy and Spain and covered acute and convalescent phases of COVID-19. The material from the prospective study consisted of cDNA or gDNA derived from T cells, B-cell-depleted T cells, or PBMCs. Subjects who had been exposed to COVID-19, were actively infected with it, or had recovered from it provided the deeply sampled blood TCRbeta repertoires that made up the dataset. A freely available public database, intended as a resource for researchers studying the immune response to SARS-CoV-2, is where the repertoires were released. The samples were drawn from the first 160 participants of the ongoing ImmuneRACE study and from 950 to 1,500 subjects provided by 6 global collaborators. Nearly every sample came with metadata listing a de-identified subject ID, COVID-19 status, age in years and sex. HLA class I and class II types, where available, came from metadata supplied by the sample provider rather than from assay-based typing. On the study overall, not on this receptor specifically: The amount of clinical and demographic metadata varied by source and participant and was provided uncurated.

Participants in the prospective study were aged roughly 18 to 100 years, lived in under 30 United States geographic areas, and enrolled through a virtual design. To assign participants to cohorts, the prospective study relied on clinical history that participants themselves reported in a screening survey and a study questionnaire. ImmuneRACE Cohort 3 recovered participants were defined by two consecutive negative NP/OP PCR tests, healthcare professional clearance, or symptom resolution. Each participant in the prospective study had whole blood, serum and a nasopharyngeal or oropharyngeal swab collected by mobile phlebotomists. Participants in the prospective study had the option to provide additional blood draws and questionnaires over a roughly 2-month period. Blood samples from the prospective study were shipped frozen or at room temperature prior to DNA extraction. The CDR3 goes from the cysteine to the phenylalanine over 16 residues. Of the read, only the CDR3 DNA is kept; its 48 bases are in frame from base 1. From the germline V gene (reference sequence), CDR1 is LNHDA and CDR2 is SQIVND. Germline trimming amounts to 3 bases on V and 3 bases on J, with 8 as the count of junction bases outside the gene matches.

As to this clone: The clone's antigen remains unknown. No clone much larger than this one lies a single base away; base qualities are absent.

TCRbeta CDR3 regions were amplified from genomic DNA by means of the immunoSEQ Assay, a bias-controlled multiplex PCR. Per the source publication's procedure: The number of nucleated cells in each sample was estimated from the amplification of reference gene primers within the assay. Sequence reads were collapsed and filtered to measure the absolute abundance of every unique TCRbeta CDR3 rearrangement. For each sample, productive Simpson clonality was calculated by taking the square root of Simpson's diversity index across productive rearrangements. The immuneACCESS repertoire file appears here via TCRdb, limited to in-frame rearrangements. These files lack a portion of the clones; in checked studies, under half of the deficit traces to unresolved V genes, and the cause of the others is not known. Clonal size and the V and J genes are those of that table, whereas D and trimming came from the DNA. The sample table contains about 130,000 clones; only one count was recorded for 86% of them. Jointly, the top ten make up roughly 2.3% of the sample.

Recombination joined TRBV19 with TRBJ1-5; 7 central nucleotides agree with TRBD1. This clonotype originated in a woman in her 50s who had recovered from COVID-19. The sequencing sample was made of PBMCs or T cells enriched from blood (not recorded which). The sequence in DNA is TGTGCCAGTAGTATGGTCAGACAGGGCATCAATCAGCCCCAGCATTTT. This codes for CASSMVRQGINQPQHF.